This T cell receptor (beta chain) was recorded in a study of T cell responses to AZD1222 COVID-19 vaccine. Using immunoSEQ multiplex PCR, the repertoire was profiled, and TCRdb retains in-frame clones only, with some absent. In the table there are 91,000 or so clones, 92% of which are singletons. The clonotype was recovered from an adult who received the AZD1222 COVID-19 vaccine. The source was peripheral blood, collected 28 days after the second AZD1222 dose.

In DNA, the CDR3 is TGTGCCAGCAGCTTAGGCGCCGGCTATGGCTACACCTTC. This sequence encodes CASSLGAGYGYTF. J is TRBJ1-2 and V is TRBV7-2; D not resolved. Trimming took 1 base from V and 4 from J, leaving 7 bases between them. This CDR3 has 13 amino acids. The V gene's germline CDR1 is SGHTA and CDR2 FQGNSA. The complete variable domain, with remaining parts taken from reference TRBV7-2 and TRBJ1-2, reads GAGVSQSPSNKVTEKGKDVELRCDPISGHTALYWYRQSLGQGLEFLIYFQGNSAPDKSGLPSDRFSAERTGGSVSTLTIQRTQQEDSAVYLCASSLGAGYGYTFGSGTRLTVV.